The 8 T cell receptor beta chains in this list originate from one sample, sequenced in a study of T cells in Graves' hyperthyroidism and ophthalmopathy. RNA transcripts gave rise to amplified TCR beta CDR3 regions. Using the HTBI primer set, a first-round RT-PCR was run on the TCR CDR3. TCRdb used MiXCR to reprocess the multiplex PCR reads, holding one entry per CDR3 protein. This sample yields roughly 580,000 distinct CDR3 sequences, of which around 45% are seen a single time; roughly 8.2% belongs to the top ten. The sample was peripheral blood or thyroid tissue (not recorded which). The origin of the receptors is a woman aged 18-30 years with Graves' hyperthyroidism.

The chain combines TRBV20-1 with TRBJ1-4; no definite D call. Trimming stripped 1 base from V and 0 bases from J, with 6 bases between. The CDR3 consists of 14 residues. CDR1 and CDR2 from the germline V gene are DFQATT and SNEGSKA (reference sequence). CDR3 DNA sequence: TGCAGTGCTAGAGGACGGGCAACTAATGAAAAACTGTTTTTT. Protein product: CSARGRATNEKLFF.

This clonotype was observed a handful of times. The chain couples TRBV20-1 to TRBJ2-7, with D maybe TRBD2 (6 bases). Germline lookup yields CDR1 DFQATT and CDR2 SNEGSKA (reference sequence). This CDR3 comprises 13 residues. Trimming stripped 5 bases from V and 0 bases from J, with 11 bases between. The CDR3 region has the DNA TGCAGTGCTCATCCCGGGAGCTCCTACGAGCAGTACTTC. This codes for CSAHPGSSYEQYF.

A remark on this clonotype: This sequence may be a read error, since a much larger clone differs from it by one base. The V gene is TRBV24-1, the J gene TRBJ1-5; TRBD1 is a possible D gene (5 bases). The germline V gene encodes CDR1 KGHDR and CDR2 SFDVKD. This CDR3 contains 15 residues. The ends were cut back, 2 bases at V and 2 bases at J, with 9 bases in the middle. The DNA of the CDR3 is TGTGCCACCAGTGATTCCCGACAGCGCAATCAGCCCCAGCATTTT. Protein: CATSDSRQRNQPQHF.

This clonotype was seen a handful of times. The chain couples TRBV20-1 to TRBJ2-7, with TRBD2 matching 7 bases. Germline CDR1 DFQATT, CDR2 SNEGSKA (reference sequence). There are 15 residues in the CDR3. V lost 6 bases, J lost 2 bases, and 13 bases stayed unmatched. The CDR3 reads CSADYGTTIAYEQYF. In nucleotides, the CDR3 is TGCAGTGCGGATTACGGGACTACCATCGCCTACGAGCAGTACTTC.

This clonotype was observed many times. The chain links TRBV7-9 to TRBJ2-5; 9 bases align to TRBD1. Germline CDR1 and CDR2: SEHNR and FQNEAQ (reference sequence). The junction had 5 bases not matched to a gene; V was cut back by 5 bases and J by 1 base. This CDR3 is built from 15 residues. CDR3 sequence: CASSLETGGQETQYF. The CDR3 DNA follows: TGTGCCAGCAGCCTTGAGACAGGGGGCCAAGAGACCCAGTACTTC. The variable domain in full, completed from reference TRBV7-9 and TRBJ2-5, reads DTGVSQNPRHKITKRGQNVTFRCDPISEHNRLYWYRQTLGQGPEFLTYFQNEAQLEKSRLLSDRFSAERPKGSFSTLEIQRTEQGDSAMYLCASSLETGGQETQYFGPGTRLLVL.

The sample holds a few counts of this clonotype. The chain couples TRBV6-5 to TRBJ1-2, with D perhaps matching TRBD1 (5 bases). Germline CDR1 MNHEY, CDR2 SVGAGI. This CDR3 is 14 amino acids long. Trimming shortened V by 5 bases and J by 5 bases, and 15 bases separated the two germline ends. The DNA for the CDR3 is TGTGCCAGCAGTCTCCAGGGCTTTGATTATGGCTACACCTTC. It yields the protein CASSLQGFDYGYTF.

This clonotype was picked up a small number of times. The chain joins TRBV7-9 to TRBJ1-4; D remains unclear. V lost 3 bases and J lost 8, with 7 bases in between. This CDR3 comprises 12 residues. In germline, CDR1 is SEHNR, CDR2 FQNEAQ (reference sequence). This CDR3 reads CASSFGREKLFF. Written as DNA, the CDR3 is TGTGCCAGCAGCTTCGGTAGGGAAAAACTGTTTTTT.

Worth noting for this clonotype: Since no conserved phenylalanine or tryptophan closes the CDR3, a read error is the likely cause. The rearrangement links TRBV2 to TRBJ1-5; 7 bases align to TRBD1. The germline CDR1 and CDR2 sequences are SNHLY and FYNNEI. V gave up 5 bases and J gave up 3 bases; unmatched junction bases: 13. This CDR3 has 17 amino acids. The CDR3 region has the DNA TGTGCCAGCAGTACTACCTGGGAAAGGGGGCTCAATCAGCCCCAGCATCTT. Its translation: CASSTTWERGLNQPQHL.